Sequencing of this T cell receptor (beta chain) was carried out in a study of blood T cells in healthy people across ages. In terms of origin and age, donors were healthy Caucasian individuals from Russia aged 6 to 90. In its sample, this clonotype was seen once. At one end the junction does not follow the germline gene, possibly because of a read error. Alongside a J-beta primer mix, a sample-barcoded 5' primer served in a second PCR lasting 7 to 11 cycles. MiXCR was run by TCRdb on the 5' RACE reads, yielding one entry per CDR3 protein. Of more than 700,000 distinct CDR3 sequences listed, 35% to 50% are singletons. Germline V lookup: CDR1 MNHEY, CDR2 SMNVEV (reference sequence). This CDR3 comprises 14 residues.

The source is a man at least 80 years old in good health. This chain links TRBV27 with TRBJ2-7; no clear D gene. Sequenced: blood. CDR3 in DNA: TGTACCAGCAGTCCCCGGGCCCGGAACTACGAGCAGTACTTC. It codes for CTSSPRARNYEQYF.